This paragraph covers one T cell receptor beta chain sequence. No antigen is known for it. Per-base quality was not reported, and no clone a single base away is much larger than it. In the ophthalmopathy patients, disease was moderately to severely active, with a Clinical Activity Score of 3 or more, a NOSPECS grade of 4 or more, and a duration of less than 3 months. The study excluded patients with uncontrolled infections, other autoimmune diseases, pregnancy or lactation. Clinical symptoms, serum thyroxine and TRAb, thyroid ultrasound, and orbital computed tomography formed the basis for the diagnoses. PBMCs were isolated from 8 to 10 ml of fresh peripheral blood by Ficoll-Paque density gradient centrifugation. Total RNA was extracted with Trizol reagent, and quality was checked on an Agilent 2100 Bioanalyzer. CDR1 LNHDA and CDR2 SQIVND were looked up in the germline V gene (reference sequence). Between the V and J ends, shortened by 1 base and 4 bases respectively, the junction contains 7 bases. The CDR3 contains 13 residues, cysteine and phenylalanine counted. Only the CDR3 part of the read is kept: 39 bases, read in frame from the first base.

The data derive from a study of T cells in Graves' hyperthyroidism and ophthalmopathy (dated by TCRdb to about 2019). Broadly, across the study: Peripheral blood was sampled at the time of initial diagnosis, prior to any treatment. TCR V-J signatures able to tell the groups apart were searched for in a discovery cohort of 100 patients, of whom under 45 had Graves' ophthalmopathy and about 55 had stable Graves' hyperthyroidism. Whether ophthalmopathy could be predicted prospectively was tested in an independent validation cohort made up of about 20 hyperthyroidism patients plus 17 patients who later progressed to ophthalmopathy. The roughly 100 discovery patients were divided at random into training and test sets in a 7:3 ratio. In more than 5 Graves' hyperthyroidism patients, the study also compared T-cell repertoires from thyroid tissue with T-cell repertoires from blood. Following sampling, methimazole starting at 30 mg daily was given to hyperthyroidism patients, and high-dose intravenous methylprednisolone was given to ophthalmopathy patients. The paper describes TCR Vbeta CDR3 sequencing of 140 or so peripheral blood samples, made up of fewer than 50 ophthalmopathy patients, 70 to 80 hyperthyroidism patients and about 17 progressor patients.

Amplification of TCR beta CDR3 regions was carried out from RNA transcripts. A first-round RT-PCR of the TCR CDR3 used the HTBI primer set with the Qiagen OneStep RT-PCR kit. The libraries were constructed in a second round of multiplex PCR and then size-selected and purified. Libraries were sequenced paired-end with 100 bp reads on an Illumina HiSeq2000. Processing in the source paper ran as follows. Raw data were processed with SOAPnuke, discarding reads with adapters, uncalled bases, mean Phred below 15, or no exact constant-primer or identifier match. High-quality paired reads were merged using COPE v1.2.5, and each unique nucleotide sequence was defined as a clonotype. Clonotypes were aligned to IMGT TRBV, TRBD and TRBJ reference segments using MiTCR v1.1. Only V-J combinations with frequency above 0.0001, covering 99.2% of repertoires, were analysed. A TCS score was defined as the ratio between F50 (clonal expansion) and ExV (chaos), using BLOSUM62-based TCRdist between CDR3 peptides within each V-J. Welch's t-statistics and random forest reduced around 550 V-J features to 13, which were used in a naive Bayes classifier (R e1071). Thyroid-blood repertoire similarity was quantified with the Morisita-Horn index. In TCRdb, the public reads were trimmed at Q25 with fastp and aligned with MiXCR, with productive beta chains retained. One record per CDR3 amino acid sequence lists the most common genes and DNA. The V and J calls and clone size come from TCRdb's table, not from the authors' own analysis. Within this sample are roughly 560,000 distinct CDR3 sequences, with roughly 15% of them counted one time only. The ten most abundant clones make up around 4.5% of the sample.

What the work shows at the level of the full study, not this receptor alone: In cross-validation, a model built on a 13 V-J signature told ophthalmopathy apart from stable hyperthyroidism with roughly 87% sensitivity and around 84% specificity, and in testing the same model reached 80%/75%. Most expanded thyroid clonotypes (frequency above 0.001) were also detected in blood, suggesting blood repertoires may reflect thyroid immune responses. Sample size was not statistically predetermined, and blinding of investigators to group allocation was not performed. In validation, progression to ophthalmopathy was predicted by the model with almost 71% sensitivity and 72% to 85% specificity, a median of about 6.4 months before onset.

The rearrangement combines TRBV19 with TRBJ1-1; a confident D gene designation cannot be given. Sequencing used blood. The clonotype originates from a woman in her forties with Graves' ophthalmopathy. In nucleotide form, the sequence is TGTGCCAGTAGTATAGCGGAGAGCACTGAAGCTTTCTTT. Its product reads: CASSIAESTEAFF.